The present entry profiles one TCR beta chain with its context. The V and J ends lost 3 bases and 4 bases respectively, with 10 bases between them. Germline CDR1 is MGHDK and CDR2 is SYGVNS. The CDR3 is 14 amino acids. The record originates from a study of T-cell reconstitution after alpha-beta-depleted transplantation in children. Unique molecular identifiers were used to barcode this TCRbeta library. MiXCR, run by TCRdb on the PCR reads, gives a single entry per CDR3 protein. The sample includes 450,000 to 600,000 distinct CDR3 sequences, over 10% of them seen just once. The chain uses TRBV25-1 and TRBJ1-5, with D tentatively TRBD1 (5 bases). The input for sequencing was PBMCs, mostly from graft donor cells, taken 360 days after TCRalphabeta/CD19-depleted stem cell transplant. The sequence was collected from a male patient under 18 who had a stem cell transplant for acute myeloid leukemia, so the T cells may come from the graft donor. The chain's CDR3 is CASSEQWGNQPQHF. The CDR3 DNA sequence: TGTGCCAGCAGTGAGCAGTGGGGGAATCAGCCCCAGCATTTT.